This is a list of T cell receptor beta chains from one sample in a study of blood T cell repertoires in COVID-19. Only in-frame clones appear in the TCRdb table, and some are missing; sequencing was by immunoSEQ multiplex PCR. The table shows 250,000 to 400,000 clones, with roughly 88% occurring only once. The sequencing sample was made of peripheral blood. These receptors originate from a woman in her twenties or thirties with COVID-19, enrolled during active disease. Each CDR3 is given with its conserved first and last residue. Fields, in order: J gene, D gene, clone size, V gene, CDR3 DNA, CDR3 protein. The D gene is left open where the match is weak. Size is omitted from some rows. Given values are once, few, many or a class for expanded clones.

>TRBJ2-5|TRBD2|.|TRBV13
TGTGCCAGCAGCCTAGTGGGACTAGCGGGGCAAGAGACCCAGTACTTC
CASSLVGLAGQETQYF
>TRBJ1-5|TRBD1|.|TRBV2
TGTGCCAGCAGTGGACAGGGAGGTGATCAGCCCCAGCATTTT
CASSGQGGDQPQHF
>TRBJ2-5|TRBD1|.|TRBV5-1
TGCGCCAGCAGCCGTTCGACAGGGGAAGGAAAGACCCAGTACTTC
CASSRSTGEGKTQYF
>TRBJ2-5|.|.|TRBV3-1/TRBV3-2
TGTGCCAGCGGAAACAGGGCCTCAGAGACCCAGTACTTC
CASGNRASETQYF
>TRBJ1-5|.|few|TRBV18
TGTGCCAGCTCACCACTCCCAGGACAGTCAAATCAGCCCCAGCATTTT
CASSPLPGQSNQPQHF
>TRBJ2-1|TRBD2|.|TRBV28
TGTGCCAGCAGTCCTCTAGCGGGGGGGTCTTACAATGAGCAGTTCTTC
CASSPLAGGSYNEQFF
>TRBJ2-7|.|.|TRBV18
TGTGCCAGCTCACCGGGCATGGACGAGCAGTACTTC
CASSPGMDEQYF
>TRBJ2-3|TRBD2|.|TRBV7-2
TGTGCCAGCAGCTTCGCGGGGGGACCCCAGACGCAGTATTTT
CASSFAGGPQTQYF
>TRBJ2-5|.|few|TRBV14
TGTGCCAGCAGCCAAGATCTAACCGGGGAGACCCAGTACTTC
CASSQDLTGETQYF
>TRBJ2-2|.|.|TRBV5-1
TGCGCCAGCAGCGGGCGGACTGGAAACACCGGGGAGCTGTTTTTT
CASSGRTGNTGELFF
>TRBJ1-3|.|.|TRBV2
TGTGCCAGCAGCGCCTTTTTTGAGGGAGGAAACACCATATATTTT
CASSAFFEGGNTIYF
>TRBJ2-2|TRBD2|once|TRBV4-2
TGTGCCAGCAGCCAATATAGCGGGGAGCCCACCGGGGAGCTGTTTTTT
CASSQYSGEPTGELFF
>TRBJ1-2|.|.|TRBV24-1
TGTGCCACCAGTGACCCTCGGACAGCCACCTGGGGCTACACCTTC
CATSDPRTATWGYTF
>TRBJ1-2|.|.|TRBV12-5
TGTGCTAGTGGTTTGGGGACATCAAGCTATGGCTACACCTTC
CASGLGTSSYGYTF